Each of the 24 T cell receptor beta chains below was sequenced from the same sample in a study of T cells after yellow fever vaccination. TCRdb re-called the 5' RACE reads through MiXCR, storing one row per CDR3 protein. The data show about 340,000 distinct CDR3 sequences, approximately 3.9% seen once. Sequencing was performed on PBMCs, taken 5 days after the yellow fever booster vaccination. The receptors come from a man aged 18 to 29 who received the YFV17D yellow fever vaccine.

In this sample, this clonotype turned up a few times. The chain joins TRBV18 to TRBJ1-6; TRBD1 might be the D (5 bases). V lost 4 bases and J lost 7, with 14 bases in between. CDR1 KGHSH and CDR2 LQKENI come from the germline V gene. The CDR3 has 15 residues. The CDR3 coding sequence is TGTGCCAGCTCACAAATCGGGACGTACAATTCACCCCTCCACTTT. This translates into CASSQIGTYNSPLHF.

This clonotype showed up just a few times. The V call is TRBV11-3, the J call TRBJ2-2; D is possibly TRBD2 (7 bases). Germline CDR1 and CDR2: SGHNT and YENEEA. V lost 7 bases to trimming and J lost 4 bases, with 13 bases between them. The CDR3 has 14 residues. The CDR3 DNA follows: TGTGCCAGCACCCGGGGAGGGGGCACCGGGGAGCTGTTTTTT. Amino acids: CASTRGGGTGELFF.

This clonotype occurred a few times. The CDR3 DNA sequence: TGTGCCAGCAGCCGCCAGCGAGAGACCCAGTACTTC. Its protein is CASSRQRETQYF. This sequence joins TRBV14 and TRBJ2-5; D unresolved. This CDR3 is built from 12 residues. V was trimmed by 4 bases and J by 4 bases, leaving 7 bases between them. CDR1 is SGHDN and CDR2 is FVKESK in the germline V gene. The full variable domain, its missing parts supplied by reference TRBV14 and TRBJ2-5, is EAGVTQFPSHSVIEKGQTVTLRCDPISGHDNLYWYRRVMGKEIKFLLHFVKESKQDESGMPNNRFLAERTGGTYSTLKVQPAELEDSGVYFCASSRQRETQYFGPGTRLLVL.

This clonotype was observed a handful of times. The chain combines TRBV6-2 or TRBV6-3 with TRBJ2-7, with 11 bases that match TRBD1. The CDR3 contains 15 residues. V was clipped by 5 bases and J by 0 bases; unmatched bases: 3. The germline V gene has CDR1 MNHEY and CDR2 SVGEGT. This CDR3 is CASSGTGGPSYEQYV. In DNA, the CDR3 is TGTGCCAGCAGTGGGACAGGGGGACCCTCCTACGAGCAGTACGTC.

This clonotype was recorded many times. The chain links TRBV6-2 or TRBV6-3 to TRBJ2-1; 10 bases map to TRBD2. The V gene end was trimmed by 6 bases and the J gene end by 6 bases; junction bases not matched to a gene: 5. The CDR3 runs 14 residues. Germline CDR1 and CDR2: MNHEY and SVGEGT. The CDR3 DNA sequence: TGTGCCAGCAGCGGGGGACTAGCGCTCAATGAGCAGTTCTTC. Protein product: CASSGGLALNEQFF.

This clonotype appeared a few times. J is TRBJ2-1 and V is TRBV3-1; 8 nucleotides align to TRBD1. The CDR3 length is 14 residues. CDR1 and CDR2 (germline): LGHDT, YNNKEL (reference sequence). Trimming took 1 base from V and 9 from J; bases not matched to a gene: 5. This CDR3 reads CASSQAVTGVEQFF. As DNA, the CDR3 is TGTGCCAGCAGCCAAGCGGTGACAGGGGTTGAGCAGTTCTTC.

The CDR3 sequence is CASSQALQSGVSLHF. CDR3 nucleotides: TGTGCCAGCAGCCAAGCGTTACAGTCCGGGGTGTCCCTCCACTTT. The V and J genes are TRBV4-2 and TRBJ1-6; no definite D call. Germline loops: CDR1 LGHNA, CDR2 YNFKEQ. The length of the CDR3 is 15 residues. The germline V and J ends were trimmed by 1 base and 14 bases, with 18 bases remaining between them.

This sequence joins TRBV7-9 and TRBJ2-6; D is uncertain. CDR1 SEHNR and CDR2 FQNEAQ come from the germline V gene (reference sequence). The CDR3 has 15 residues. V dropped 5 bases and J dropped 11 bases, with 19 bases sitting between them. DNA of the CDR3: TGTGCCAGCAGCAAACGGGTATCCCGTAACCACGTCCTGACTTTC. This encodes CASSKRVSRNHVLTF.

This sequence joins TRBV12-5 and TRBJ2-1; 10 bases agree with TRBD2. This CDR3 contains 17 residues. Germline-derived CDR1 and CDR2 are LGHNT and FRNRAP. J gave up 3 bases and V 4 bases, and 9 bases lay outside the gene matches. CDR3 coding DNA: TGTGCTAGTGGTTCCCCTCTAGCGGGGGAAATCTACAATGAGCAGTTCTTC. Its protein product is CASGSPLAGEIYNEQFF.

This clonotype occurred a few times. This chain uses TRBV5-1 with TRBJ2-3; D remains ambiguous. V gave up 4 bases and J gave up 1 base, with 10 bases separating them. Per the germline V gene, CDR1 is SGHRS and CDR2 is YFSETQ. The CDR3 loop spans 14 amino acids. The CDR3 region has the DNA TGCGCCAGCAGCCCAACCGGACGCACAGATACGCAGTATTTT. This codes for CASSPTGRTDTQYF.

There are a few counts of this clonotype. The chain couples TRBV7-9 to TRBJ2-1, with TRBD2 matching 8 bases. V gave up 5 bases and J gave up 8 bases; unmatched junction bases: 20. CDR1 SEHNR and CDR2 FQNEAQ come from the germline V gene (reference sequence). The CDR3 length is 18 residues. Here the CDR3 DNA reads TGTGCCAGCAGCCCAGGGTTGCGTGGACTAGCTGGTCGGGATGAGCAGTTCTTC. The encoded protein is CASSPGLRGLAGRDEQFF.

The rearrangement links TRBV6-5 to TRBJ2-7; D gene ambiguous. The CDR3 has 13 amino acids. Trimming removed 7 bases at V and 6 bases at J, with 16 bases between. From germline, CDR1 is MNHEY and CDR2 SVGAGI. Here the CDR3 reads CASTAGLSREQYF. The CDR3 coding sequence is TGTGCCAGCACCGCCGGGCTAAGCCGCGAGCAGTACTTC.

This clonotype was observed many times. The chain carries TRBV18 and TRBJ2-7; D gene uncertain. V was cut by 5 bases and J by 3 bases, with 8 bases left in between. The germline gives CDR1 KGHSH, CDR2 LQKENI. The CDR3 extends over 12 amino acids. This chain's CDR3 is CASSTSGYEQYF. In DNA form, the CDR3 reads TGTGCCAGCTCAACCTCAGGCTACGAGCAGTACTTC.

This clonotype came up a few times. This chain connects TRBV12-2 to TRBJ2-1; the table assigns TRBD2, which was not confirmed against the DNA. TRBV12-2 is a documented pseudogene. There are 18 residues in the CDR3. The CDR3 region is CASRHRDYCLSSYNEQFF. CDR3 sequence (DNA): TGTGCAAGTCGACATCGGGACTACTGCTTAAGCTCCTACAATGAGCAGTTCTTC.

The CDR3 is CASSYGPSWTAGELFF. CDR3 nucleotide sequence: TGTGCCAGCAGTTACGGCCCCTCATGGACAGCCGGGGAGCTGTTTTTT. V gene TRBV6-5 combines with J gene TRBJ2-2; D is perhaps TRBD1 (6 bases). The CDR3 is 16 residues long. V lost 2 bases and J 6 bases, leaving 16 bases between the germline ends. Germline CDR1 and CDR2: MNHEY and SVGAGI.

The gene calls are TRBV7-8 and TRBJ2-3; D is unclear. The V gene lost 0 bases and the J gene lost 5 bases, with 12 bases spanning the gap. This CDR3 comprises 15 residues. Germline CDR1 reads SGHVS; CDR2 reads FQNEAQ. The CDR3 nucleotides are TGTGCCAGCAGCTTAGCTAGCCGGACCCGAGATACGCAGTATTTT. Protein: CASSLASRTRDTQYF.

This clonotype has only a few counts. V usage is TRBV6-2 or TRBV6-3 and J usage is TRBJ1-6; D is possibly TRBD1 (6 bases). V lost 8 bases to trimming and J lost 7 bases, with 12 bases between them. This CDR3 is 13 amino acids long. Germline V lookup: CDR1 MNHEY, CDR2 SVGEGT. The CDR3 nucleotides are TGTGCCAGCGTAGACAGGAGGAATTCACCCCTCCACTTT. It codes for CASVDRRNSPLHF.

This clonotype came up a few times. V and J are TRBV7-9 and TRBJ1-2, with 7 nucleotides matching TRBD1. Germline loops: CDR1 SEHNR, CDR2 FQNEAQ (reference sequence). The CDR3 contains 13 residues. V dropped 5 bases and J dropped 8; count of bases not matched to a gene: 8. The CDR3 DNA reads TGTGCCAGCAGCCAAACAGGGGCTTGGGGCTACACCTTC. Encoded protein: CASSQTGAWGYTF.

V and J are TRBV6-5 and TRBJ1-4; D ambiguous. Germline CDR1 and CDR2: MNHEY and SVGAGI. V was shortened by 2 bases and J by 0 bases, with 10 bases between the two germline ends. This CDR3 region has 16 residues. The CDR3 is CASSYTPTTTNEKLFF. Written as DNA, the CDR3 is TGTGCCAGCAGTTACACCCCCACTACAACTAATGAAAAACTGTTTTTT.

This clonotype has a handful of counts. The gene calls are TRBV5-1 and TRBJ2-3; TRBD1 matches 11 bases. Unmatched junction bases numbered 6, after V lost 4 bases and J lost 2 bases. This CDR3 spans 16 amino acids. Per germline, CDR1 SGHRS and CDR2 YFSETQ. CDR3 region: CASSTGQGAPTDTQYF. Written as DNA, the CDR3 is TGCGCCAGCAGCACCGGACAGGGGGCGCCCACAGATACGCAGTATTTT.

At least ten counts were recorded for this clonotype. This chain uses TRBV4-1 with TRBJ2-1, with 15 bases that match TRBD2. The V segment lost 4 bases and the J segment 7 bases; nucleotides outside the gene matches: 8. CDR1 MGHRA and CDR2 YSYEKL come from the germline V gene. The CDR3 has 17 amino acids. CDR3 sequence reads: CASSRGPGTSGGNEQFF. The CDR3, as DNA: TGCGCCAGCAGCCGGGGCCCCGGGACTAGCGGGGGGAATGAGCAGTTCTTC.

This chain joins TRBV28 and TRBJ1-1, with 8 bases fitting TRBD1. Germline CDR1 and CDR2: MDHEN and SYDVKM. V lost 9 bases to trimming and J lost 1 base; unmatched junction nucleotides: 1. The CDR3 totals 12 residues. CDR3 bases: TGTGCCAGTGGGACAGGGAACACTGAAGCTTTCTTT. Translation gives CASGTGNTEAFF.

This clonotype was detected ten times or more. V and J are TRBV7-2 and TRBJ1-2, with D tentatively TRBD1 (5 bases). V was cut by 7 bases and J by 8 bases, with 17 bases left in between. This CDR3 has 13 residues. Germline CDR1 is SGHTA and CDR2 is FQGNSA. This CDR3 is CASTPGWGRGYTF. Here the CDR3 DNA reads TGTGCCAGCACCCCAGGGTGGGGCCGGGGCTACACCTTC.

This clonotype came up many times. This chain connects TRBV28 to TRBJ1-5; D remains ambiguous. The CDR3 length is 15 residues. The V and J ends lost 3 bases and 2 bases respectively, with 11 bases between them. CDR1 MDHEN and CDR2 SYDVKM come from the germline V gene. The CDR3 protein is CASSFQYRGNQPQHF. The CDR3 DNA is TGTGCCAGCAGTTTCCAGTATCGGGGCAATCAGCCCCAGCATTTT. The full variable domain, rest sourced from reference TRBV28 and TRBJ1-5, is DVKVTQSSRYLVKRTGEKVFLECVQDMDHENMFWYRQDPGLGLRLIYFSYDVKMKEKGDIPEGYSVSREKKERFSLILESASTNQTSMYLCASSFQYRGNQPQHFGDGTRLSIL.